The 24 T cell receptor beta chains presented below share a single source sample, sequenced in a study of OX40 agonist ivuxolimab in advanced cancers. Some clones are missing from TCRdb's copy, which holds only in-frame ones; the method was immunoSEQ multiplex PCR. The table lists some 50,000 clones, 88% of them singletons. The sample was CD4+ or CD8+ T cells sorted from blood, taken in a trial of the OX40 agonist ivuxolimab. These receptors all come from an adult with an advanced solid tumor such as melanoma, head and neck, liver or kidney cancer.

The V gene is TRBV28, the J gene TRBJ1-2; 9 nucleotides line up with TRBD1. Germline CDR1 reads MDHEN; CDR2 reads SYDVKM. V was pared by 4 bases and J by 5 bases, with 8 bases of the junction left unmatched. The CDR3 length is 15 residues. This CDR3 reads CASSSTGTGRYGYTF. For the CDR3, the DNA is TGTGCCAGCAGTTCCACCGGGACAGGGAGATATGGCTACACCTTC.

The CDR3 region has the DNA TGCGCCAGCAGCTCAGGACTAGCTAACACCGGGGAGCTGTTTTTT. Protein: CASSSGLANTGELFF. The genes are TRBV5-1 and TRBJ2-2, with 8 bases identical to TRBD2. V gave up 3 bases and J gave up 2 bases; unmatched junction bases: 3. The CDR3 spans 15 residues. Germline V gene lookup returns CDR1 SGHRS and CDR2 YFSETQ. Based on the CDR3 plus reference TRBV5-1 and TRBJ2-2, the full variable domain is KAGVTQTPRYLIKTRGQQVTLSCSPISGHRSVSWYQQTPGQGLQFLFEYFSETQRNKGNFPGRFSGRQFSNSRSEMNVSTLELGDSALYLCASSSGLANTGELFFGEGSRLTVL.

This chain joins TRBV30 and TRBJ2-7; possibly TRBD1 for D (6 bases). The CDR3 runs 16 residues. The V and J ends lost 3 bases and 0 bases respectively, with 18 bases between them. Germline CDR1 is GTSNPN and CDR2 is SVGIG (reference sequence). This CDR3 is CAWRALTRTASYEQYF. The CDR3 DNA reads TGTGCCTGGAGGGCCCTCACCCGGACAGCCTCCTACGAGCAGTACTTC.

This chain connects TRBV28 to TRBJ2-7; D is undetermined. Trimming pared 6 bases from V and 6 bases from J, leaving 24 bases between. The length of the CDR3 is 16 residues. Per the germline V gene, CDR1 is MDHEN and CDR2 is SYDVKM. The CDR3 loop reads CASSPPGARVSFEQYF. CDR3 nucleotide sequence: TGTGCCAGCAGCCCCCCCGGCGCAAGGGTCTCATTCGAGCAGTACTTC.

This chain uses TRBV18 with TRBJ1-5; TRBD1 is a possible D gene (5 bases). Deletions cut 1 base from V and 4 bases from J, with 11 bases between. The CDR3 covers 15 residues. Germline V lookup: CDR1 KGHSH, CDR2 LQKENI. CDR3 sequence (DNA): TGTGCCAGCTCACCACGGCGGACACATAATCAGCCCCAGCATTTT. Protein: CASSPRRTHNQPQHF.

The count of this clone is one. J is TRBJ1-6 and V is TRBV7-2; D is uncertain. The germline V and J ends were trimmed by 5 bases and 4 bases, with 6 bases remaining between them. Per germline, CDR1 SGHTA and CDR2 FQGNSA. CDR3 size: 13 residues. The DNA of the CDR3 is TGTGCCAGCAGCATAGGGTATAATTCACCCCTCCACTTT. This sequence encodes CASSIGYNSPLHF.

The chain links TRBV25-1 to TRBJ2-3; 9 bases align to TRBD1. The CDR3 loop spans 15 amino acids. The trim removed 4 bases at V and 0 bases at J, leaving 2 bases unmatched. The germline V gene has CDR1 MGHDK and CDR2 SYGVNS. The CDR3 reads CASSGGTGSTDTQYF. CDR3 nucleotide sequence: TGTGCCAGCAGTGGGGGGACAGGGAGCACAGATACGCAGTATTTT.

This clone appeared a few times. This chain connects TRBV30 to TRBJ1-5; a possible D gene is TRBD1 (5 bases). V was cut by 2 bases and J by 6 bases, with 14 bases left in between. The CDR3 extends over 14 amino acids. The germline gives CDR1 GTSNPN, CDR2 SVGIG (reference sequence). The chain's CDR3 is CAWSPQGRGQPQHF. CDR3 sequence (DNA): TGTGCCTGGAGTCCCCAGGGAAGGGGTCAGCCCCAGCATTTT.

This chain uses TRBV20-1 with TRBJ2-7; D is uncertain. There are 11 residues in the CDR3. The germline gives CDR1 DFQATT, CDR2 SNEGSKA (reference sequence). The V and J ends lost 2 bases and 6 bases respectively, with 8 bases between them. The CDR3 coding sequence is TGCAGTGCTAGAACCCCCGCCGAGCAGTACTTC. It encodes CSARTPAEQYF.

The rearrangement joins TRBV12-2 to TRBJ1-2; no DNA check was done on the table's D call, TRBD1. TRBV12-2 is shown as a pseudogene. This CDR3 has 16 residues. The CDR3 region is CASRSTGTGAGYGYTF. The CDR3 DNA reads TGTGCAAGTCGCTCCACCGGGACAGGGGCGGGCTATGGCTACACCTTC.

In DNA form, the CDR3 reads TGTGCCAGCTCACCACCGAGCGCACAGGGAACGATTGAAGCTTTCTTT. As protein: CASSPPSAQGTIEAFF. V gene TRBV18 combines with J gene TRBJ1-1, with D perhaps matching TRBD1 (6 bases). The V end lost 0 bases, the J end lost 7 bases, and 18 bases lay between the germline ends. Germline CDR1 KGHSH, CDR2 LQKENI. The CDR3 covers 16 residues.

The V call is TRBV18, the J call TRBJ1-4; perhaps TRBD1 as D (5 bases). Per the germline V gene, CDR1 is KGHSH and CDR2 is LQKENI. The ends were cut back, 3 bases at V and 4 bases at J, with 12 bases in the middle. This CDR3 is built from 15 residues. The CDR3, as DNA: TGTGCCAGCTCACCCCAGGGAAATAGTAATGAAAAACTGTTTTTT. Protein sequence: CASSPQGNSNEKLFF.

This chain links TRBV6-5 with TRBJ1-1; D remains unclear. V was cut by 1 base and J by 4 bases, with 4 bases left in between. Germline V gene data show CDR1 as MNHEY and CDR2 as SVGAGI. CDR3 length equals 12 residues. This CDR3 is CASSYWVTEAFF. The CDR3 DNA follows: TGTGCCAGCAGTTACTGGGTCACTGAAGCTTTCTTT.

This sequence joins TRBV5-1 and TRBJ2-7; tentatively, D is TRBD1 (6 bases). CDR1 and CDR2 from the germline V gene are SGHRS and YFSETQ. V was trimmed by 1 base and J by 7 bases, leaving 18 bases between them. This CDR3 has 15 amino acids. CDR3 nucleotides: TGCGCCAGCAGCTTGCAGGCAGGGGTTCGGCAAGAGCAGTACTTC. Translated, it gives CASSLQAGVRQEQYF. Supplemented by reference TRBV5-1 and TRBJ2-7, the full variable domain reads KAGVTQTPRYLIKTRGQQVTLSCSPISGHRSVSWYQQTPGQGLQFLFEYFSETQRNKGNFPGRFSGRQFSNSRSEMNVSTLELGDSALYLCASSLQAGVRQEQYFGPGTRLTVT.

The V and J genes are TRBV2 and TRBJ2-7; unclear D gene. CDR1 is SNHLY, CDR2 FYNNEI, per germline. Between the trimmed V and J ends, which lost 7 bases and 6 bases, there was a span of 22 bases. The CDR3 consists of 15 residues. The CDR3 region is CASTSHPGSTGEQYF. CDR3 nucleotides: TGTGCCAGCACGAGCCACCCAGGAAGTACTGGCGAGCAGTACTTC.

This clone appeared a single time. The chain uses TRBV9 and TRBJ2-1, with 7 bases that match TRBD2. The V gene end was trimmed by 3 bases and the J gene end by 0 bases; junction bases not matched to a gene: 18. The CDR3 consists of 20 residues. Per germline, CDR1 SGDLS and CDR2 YYNGEE. The CDR3, as DNA: TGTGCCAGCAGCGAAAGGACTAGTTCGGATGCCTTTAGCTCCTACAATGAGCAGTTCTTC. Residues: CASSERTSSDAFSSYNEQFF.

V is TRBV9 and J is TRBJ2-3, with 9 bases that match TRBD2. In germline, CDR1 is SGDLS, CDR2 YYNGEE. V shed 7 bases, J shed 3 bases, and the junction held 9 bases outside the gene matches. This CDR3 region has 15 residues. As DNA, the CDR3 is TGTGCCAGCGCCCGAGCGGGGGGCTTGACAGATACGCAGTATTTT. Translated, it gives CASARAGGLTDTQYF.

The chain employs TRBV28 and TRBJ1-2; TRBD1 might be the D (5 bases). The CDR3 contains 12 residues. Trimming removed 3 bases from V and 8 bases from J, with 10 bases in between. Looked up from germline, CDR1 is MDHEN and CDR2 is SYDVKM. This chain's CDR3 is CASSFSGTGYTF. CDR3 DNA sequence: TGTGCCAGCAGTTTTTCCGGGACCGGCTACACCTTC.

This clone was detected only once. The chain recombines TRBV10-1 with TRBJ2-3; the match to TRBD2 covers 13 bases. This CDR3 contains 16 residues. Trimming at V came to 3 bases and at J to 1 base, leaving 1 base not matched to a gene. CDR1 WNHNN and CDR2 SYGVQD come from the germline V gene (reference sequence). CDR3 sequence: CASSDGTSGGTDTQYF. For the CDR3, the DNA is TGCGCCAGCAGTGACGGGACTAGCGGGGGCACAGATACGCAGTATTTT.

This clone was seen a single time. V gene TRBV5-1 combines with J gene TRBJ1-3; D gene unclear. The CDR3 has 17 residues. The V end was cut by 2 bases, the J end by 3 bases, with 18 bases between. The V gene's germline CDR1 is SGHRS and CDR2 YFSETQ. Here the CDR3 reads CASSLSGNLGFGNTIYF. In DNA form, the CDR3 reads TGCGCCAGCAGCTTATCTGGAAACCTCGGGTTTGGAAACACCATATATTTT.

CDR3 nucleotide sequence: TGTGCCAGCATCCCCCCTTTAAACTCTGGGGCCAACGTCCTGACTTTC. Translation: CASIPPLNSGANVLTF. The chain couples TRBV2 to TRBJ2-6; no reliable D call. The CDR3 consists of 16 residues. V gave up 7 bases and J gave up 0 bases, with 13 bases separating them. From germline, CDR1 is SNHLY and CDR2 FYNNEI.

The V gene is TRBV4-2, the J gene TRBJ1-2; 9 bases match TRBD1. Germline V gene lookup returns CDR1 LGHNA and CDR2 YNFKEQ. The ends lost 1 base at V and 7 bases at J; junction bases unmatched: 7. The CDR3 runs to 15 residues. The CDR3 nucleotides are TGTGCCAGCAGCCAAGGGACAGGGGTAATAGTTGGCTACACCTTC. Translated, it gives CASSQGTGVIVGYTF.

J is TRBJ2-2 and V is TRBV6-1, with D possibly being TRBD1 (6 bases). The CDR3 consists of 14 residues. The V end lost 6 bases, the J end lost 2 bases, and 10 bases lay between the germline ends. The germline V gene has CDR1 MNHNS and CDR2 SASEGT. The CDR3 reads CASRYRENTGELFF. DNA of the CDR3: TGTGCCAGCAGATACAGGGAAAACACCGGGGAGCTGTTTTTT.

The CDR3 DNA sequence: TGTGCCAGCAGTTACCCAGGGACAGGGGGTCAGCCCCAGCATTTT. Encoded protein: CASSYPGTGGQPQHF. The chain employs TRBV6-5 and TRBJ1-5; 11 bases agree with TRBD1. Germline CDR1 reads MNHEY; CDR2 reads SVGAGI. There are 15 residues in the CDR3. The junction had 3 bases not matched to a gene; V was cut back by 2 bases and J by 6 bases.